The clone carrying this T cell receptor (beta chain) was seen a few times. Its antigen is undetermined. The table came from immunoSEQ multiplex PCR; TCRdb's copy has only in-frame clones and leaves some out. The profile shows hundreds of thousands of clones, over 80% of them singletons. This sample was taken from a study of cytomegalovirus exposure and HLA in healthy donors. Study outcomes and limitations: In the approximately 120 validation repertoires, a later analysis found that first-cohort TCR clusters tended to co-occur. Researchers catalogued approximately 170 TCR beta chains as cytomegalovirus-associated.

Material: PBMCs. The sequence came from a woman aged 25 to 39 in good health and CMV-seropositive.

The CDR3 coding sequence is TGTGCCAGCAGTTCCCCAACAGGGACAGGGCATGGCTACACCTTC. Translation gives CASSSPTGTGHGYTF. The chain has TRBV28 and TRBJ1-2; 9 bases are a match to TRBD1. V shed 4 bases and J 6 bases; nucleotides not matched to a gene: 9. Germline V gene data show CDR1 as MDHEN and CDR2 as SYDVKM. The CDR3 is made up of 15 amino acids.